This TCR beta chain stems from a study of T-cell reconstitution after alpha-beta-depleted transplantation in children. The germline gives CDR1 SQVTM, CDR2 ANQGSEA. V lost 8 bases and J lost 4, with 11 bases in between. There are 11 residues in the CDR3. Preparation of the TCRbeta library involved a method that used unique molecular identifiers. MiXCR, run by TCRdb on the PCR reads, gives a single entry per CDR3 protein. The sample has some 600,000 distinct CDR3 sequences; around 16% are singletons. Ten or more counts support this clonotype. The specimen was PBMCs from the stem cell graft donor, collected from the stem cell graft. This clonotype was obtained from a human donor who donated a stem cell graft to a child with acute myeloid leukemia. The rearrangement uses TRBV29-1 and TRBJ2-5; tentative D call: TRBD1 (5 bases). The CDR3 loop reads CSLGQGETQYF. The CDR3 DNA sequence: TGCAGCCTCGGGCAGGGAGAGACCCAGTACTTC.